This TCR beta chain appears in the sequencing data of a study of blood T cell repertoires in COVID-19. Study background: Samples taken during acute and convalescent COVID-19 were collected in the United States, Italy and Spain.

Repertoires were generated with immunoSEQ multiplex PCR, while TCRdb's copy carries only in-frame clones and drops some. The sample carries 230,000 or so clones, over 70% recorded once. The CDR3 is 14 residues long. Germline CDR1 reads SGHVS; CDR2 reads FQNEAQ. The V segment lost 5 bases and the J segment 9 bases; nucleotides outside the gene matches: 10. The source of this sequence is a man aged 40-49 years with active or convalescent COVID-19. What was sequenced was peripheral blood. The V and J genes are TRBV7-8 and TRBJ2-3, with 8 bases that match TRBD2. In DNA form, the CDR3 reads TGTGCCAGCAGCCGAGGACTAGCCGCTTGGACGCAGTATTTT. This gives the protein CASSRGLAAWTQYF.